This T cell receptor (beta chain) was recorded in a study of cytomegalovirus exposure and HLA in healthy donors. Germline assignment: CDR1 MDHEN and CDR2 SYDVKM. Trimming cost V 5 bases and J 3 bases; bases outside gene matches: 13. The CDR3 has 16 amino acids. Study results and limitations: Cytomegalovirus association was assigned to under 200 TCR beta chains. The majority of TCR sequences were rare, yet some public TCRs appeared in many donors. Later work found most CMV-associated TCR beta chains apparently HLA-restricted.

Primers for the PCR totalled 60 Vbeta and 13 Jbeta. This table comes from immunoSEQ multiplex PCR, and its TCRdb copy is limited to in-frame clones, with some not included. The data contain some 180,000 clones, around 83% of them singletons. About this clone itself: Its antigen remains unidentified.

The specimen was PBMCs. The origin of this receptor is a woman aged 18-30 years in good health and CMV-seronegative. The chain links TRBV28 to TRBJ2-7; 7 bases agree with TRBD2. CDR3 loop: CASSAPRLTSSYEQYF. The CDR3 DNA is TGTGCCAGCAGTGCCCCAAGGCTGACTAGCAGCTACGAGCAGTACTTC. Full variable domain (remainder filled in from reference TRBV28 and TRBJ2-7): DVKVTQSSRYLVKRTGEKVFLECVQDMDHENMFWYRQDPGLGLRLIYFSYDVKMKEKGDIPEGYSVSREKKERFSLILESASTNQTSMYLCASSAPRLTSSYEQYFGPGTRLTVT.